The subject of this entry is one TCR beta chain. Its antigen is still unknown. Germline CDR1 is SGHVS and CDR2 is FNYEAQ. This CDR3 has 12 residues. The germline V and J ends were trimmed by 0 bases and 8 bases, with 7 bases remaining between them. The data originate from a study of radiotherapy plus CTLA-4 blockade in lung cancer. Study context: Objective responses were seen in more than 15% of patients, disease control in about 33%.

CTLA-4 blockade using ipilimumab, together with focal radiation, was received by patients with chemo-refractory metastatic non-small-cell lung cancer. Overall study results and limits: Radiotherapy was combined with ipilimumab, and tumor-derived TCR clones then expanded in blood. Interferon-beta, together with early blood T cell clone dynamics, reportedly best predicted response.

Some clones are missing from TCRdb's copy, which holds only in-frame ones; the method was immunoSEQ multiplex PCR. Seen here are roughly 80,000 clones, around 78% observed once, and the top ten hold more than 3.5%. The chain carries TRBV7-6 and TRBJ1-2; no clear D gene. This sample comprised peripheral blood, obtained from a patient treated with radiotherapy plus ipilimumab. The receptor's source is a human donor with non-small cell lung cancer who had a partial response to radiotherapy plus ipilimumab. Some clones in this sample may be carry-over from other donors' samples. CDR3 in DNA: TGTGCCAGCAGCTTAGCCGGGAGCGGCTACACCTTC. This sequence encodes CASSLAGSGYTF. The full variable domain, its missing parts supplied by reference TRBV7-6 and TRBJ1-2, is GAGVSQSPRYKVTKRGQDVALRCDPISGHVSLYWYRQALGQGPEFLTYFNYEAQQDKSGLPNDRFSAERPEGSISTLTIQRTEQRDSAMYRCASSLAGSGYTFGSGTRLTVV.